One sample yielded the 11 T cell receptor beta chains listed below, sequenced in a study of identical twins. From the 5' RACE reads, TCRdb called clonotypes with MiXCR, one entry per CDR3 protein. The data hold approximately 620,000 distinct CDR3 sequences, with under 9% observed a single time. The same data also contributed to another study, on yellow fever vaccine responses in identical twins.

Source material: PBMCs. Every receptor here comes from a woman in her late teens or twenties in good health.

This clonotype was seen at least ten times. The V gene is TRBV13, the J gene TRBJ2-1; D might be TRBD1 (5 bases). Germline CDR1 PRHDT, CDR2 FYEKMQ (reference sequence). Deletions cut 7 bases from V and 7 bases from J, with 17 bases between. CDR3 length: 14 residues. CDR3 nucleotides: TGTGCCAGCACCCCAGGGCCCACCCCTAATGAGCAGTTCTTC. Amino acid sequence: CASTPGPTPNEQFF.

This clonotype has ten or more counts. The rearrangement links TRBV3-1 to TRBJ1-1; D remains unclear. Between the trimmed V and J ends, which lost 8 bases and 1 base, there was a span of 11 bases. In germline, CDR1 is LGHDT, CDR2 YNNKEL (reference sequence). The CDR3 is 13 amino acids. The CDR3 region is CASSVKRNTEAFF. CDR3 coding DNA: TGTGCCAGCTCCGTTAAGAGGAACACTGAAGCTTTCTTT.

This clonotype was recorded a few times. This rearrangement joins TRBV12-3 or TRBV12-4 to TRBJ2-7; 10 nucleotides agree with TRBD1. This CDR3 is 16 amino acids long. Unmatched junction bases numbered 8, after V lost 4 bases and J lost 2 bases. The CDR3 bases are TGTGCCAGCAGTTCCCCCGACAGGGGGCGCCCCTACGAGCAGTACTTC. It specifies CASSSPDRGRPYEQYF.

The chain has TRBV9 and TRBJ1-4; D is unclear. The CDR3 is 14 residues long. In germline, CDR1 is SGDLS, CDR2 YYNGEE. Between the trimmed V and J ends, which lost 4 bases and 5 bases, there was a span of 12 bases. CDR3 nucleotide sequence: TGTGCCAGCAGCCCCGGACCTTTAAATGAAAAACTGTTTTTT. It specifies CASSPGPLNEKLFF.

V and J are TRBV5-5 and TRBJ2-1, with D tentatively TRBD2 (6 bases). The CDR3 length is 16 residues. With 0 bases removed from V and 4 bases from J, the gap between germline ends came to 14 bases. Germline CDR1 is SGHKS and CDR2 is YYEKEE (reference sequence). The CDR3 protein is CASSLVGSGRYNEQFF. In nucleotides, the CDR3 is TGTGCCAGCAGCTTGGTGGGTAGCGGAAGATACAATGAGCAGTTCTTC.

The chain employs TRBV6-5 and TRBJ1-1; D gene ambiguous. Trimming shortened V by 2 bases and J by 6 bases, and 13 bases separated the two germline ends. From germline, CDR1 is MNHEY and CDR2 SVGAGI. This CDR3 has 14 amino acids. The chain's CDR3 is CASSYEGFSAEAFF. As DNA, the CDR3 is TGTGCCAGCAGTTACGAGGGATTCTCTGCTGAAGCTTTCTTT.

Here the CDR3 reads CSATRDSRQETQYF. For the CDR3, the DNA is TGCAGTGCTACCAGGGACTCCCGACAAGAGACCCAGTACTTC. The V call is TRBV20-1, the J call TRBJ2-5; a weak D match, TRBD2 (6 bases). From germline, CDR1 is DFQATT and CDR2 SNEGSKA (reference sequence). Trimming cost V 4 bases and J 2 bases, with 14 bases left between them. The CDR3 length is 14 residues.

The chain couples TRBV6-2 or TRBV6-3 to TRBJ1-2; D is uncertain. This CDR3 is built from 13 residues. Germline V gives CDR1 MNHEY, CDR2 SVGEGT. V was pared by 6 bases and J by 7 bases, with 15 bases between. CDR3 sequence reads: CASRADGTSGYTF. In DNA, the CDR3 is TGTGCCAGCAGAGCCGACGGCACTAGTGGCTACACCTTC.

This clonotype was counted at least ten times. The chain combines TRBV4-2 with TRBJ2-2; weak D call: TRBD2 (6 bases). This CDR3 has 13 residues. V was clipped by 0 bases and J by 8 bases, with 7 bases between them. Germline-derived CDR1 and CDR2 are LGHNA and YNFKEQ. CDR3 loop: CASSQDAGGELFF. The CDR3 DNA reads TGTGCCAGCAGCCAAGATGCGGGGGGGGAGCTGTTTTTT.

This clonotype was recorded a few times. The chain has TRBV6-5 and TRBJ1-4; TRBD1 might be the D (6 bases). The CDR3 runs 15 residues. Trimming pared 2 bases from V and 7 bases from J, leaving 14 bases between. Germline loops: CDR1 MNHEY, CDR2 SVGAGI. The CDR3 spells CASSYRGIRIEKLFF. DNA of the CDR3: TGTGCCAGCAGTTACAGGGGGATCCGAATTGAAAAACTGTTTTTT.

This clonotype was counted ten times or more. The rearrangement links TRBV24-1 to TRBJ2-3; TRBD1 or TRBD2 may be the D gene (5 bases each). Trimming cost V 3 bases and J 1 base, with 19 bases left between them. The CDR3 is 18 amino acids. Germline values: CDR1 KGHDR, CDR2 SFDVKD. This chain's CDR3 is CATSDTLFGAGRTDTQYF. For the CDR3, the DNA is TGTGCCACCAGTGATACTTTGTTCGGGGCGGGCCGCACAGATACGCAGTATTTT.